These T cell receptor beta chains were read from a single sample in a study of T cell responses to AZD1222 COVID-19 vaccine. Clones were sequenced by immunoSEQ multiplex PCR, and TCRdb holds only the in-frame ones, with some missing. The sample holds over 85,000 clones, about 89% seen once. Here the sequenced sample was peripheral blood, taken on day 0 of AZD1222 vaccination. These receptors were collected from an adult in good health. Both conserved end residues are part of each CDR3. D genes are given only for firm matches. The listing skips clone size in some rows; elsewhere it reads once, few, many or a size class.

TRBD2	.	TRBV5-1	TRBJ2-3	CASNRGVFSSTDTQYF	TGCGCCAGCAACCGGGGGGTTTTCTCTAGCACAGATACGCAGTATTTT
.	.	TRBV5-1	TRBJ2-5	CASSLTQETQYF	TGCGCCAGCAGCTTAACGCAAGAGACCCAGTACTTC
.	.	TRBV27	TRBJ2-5	CASSPSQETQYF	TGTGCCAGCAGTCCCTCCCAAGAGACCCAGTACTTC
TRBD1	.	TRBV18	TRBJ1-1	CASSGQANTEAFF	TGTGCCAGCTCCGGACAGGCGAACACTGAAGCTTTCTTT
.	.	TRBV19	TRBJ2-7	CASSSRGGYEQYF	TGTGCCAGTAGTTCCAGGGGGGGCTACGAGCAGTACTTC
.	.	TRBV7-2	TRBJ1-5	CASSLRAGEGNQPQHF	TGTGCCAGCAGCTTAAGAGCGGGTGAAGGCAATCAGCCCCAGCATTTT
TRBD1	.	TRBV4-2	TRBJ2-2	CASSHPGGGGAGELFF	TGTGCCAGCAGCCATCCAGGGGGCGGTGGGGCCGGGGAGCTGTTTTTT
.	.	TRBV6-5	TRBJ2-2	CASSYLTGFGELFF	TGTGCCAGCAGTTACCTTACAGGGTTCGGGGAGCTGTTTTTT
.	.	TRBV20-1	TRBJ2-7	CSVLEIYEQYF	TGCAGTGTTCTGGAGATCTACGAGCAGTACTTC
TRBD2	.	TRBV7-2	TRBJ2-1	CASSRTSGPYNEQFF	TGTGCCAGCAGCCGGACTAGCGGGCCGTACAATGAGCAGTTCTTC
TRBD1	.	TRBV7-8	TRBJ2-7	CASSPRQGAAEQYF	TGTGCCAGCAGCCCTCGACAGGGGGCGGCCGAGCAGTACTTC
.	.	TRBV14	TRBJ1-1	CASSQASATEAFF	TGTGCCAGCAGCCAAGCGTCGGCGACTGAAGCTTTCTTT
TRBD1	.	TRBV11-2	TRBJ1-1	CASSSGLRDRTEAFF	TGTGCCAGCAGCTCAGGACTCCGGGACAGGACTGAAGCTTTCTTT
.	.	TRBV18	TRBJ1-4	CASSPPGQKHEKLFF	TGTGCCAGCTCACCACCGGGACAAAAACATGAAAAACTGTTTTTT
TRBD1	.	TRBV7-9	TRBJ2-5	CASSFPQGAGYEETQYF	TGTGCCAGCAGCTTTCCTCAGGGGGCGGGGTATGAAGAGACCCAGTACTTC
TRBD1	.	TRBV5-1	TRBJ2-5	CASSLGGSTGGEETQYF	TGCGCCAGCAGCTTGGGAGGTTCCACAGGGGGCGAGGAGACCCAGTACTTC
.	few	TRBV6-1	TRBJ1-5	CASSERWRAGNQPQHF	TGTGCCAGCAGTGAAAGGTGGAGGGCCGGGAATCAGCCCCAGCATTTT
.	.	TRBV3-1/TRBV3-2	TRBJ2-3	CASSQSPESTDTQYF	TGTGCCAGCAGCCAATCACCCGAGAGCACAGATACGCAGTATTTT
.	.	TRBV18	TRBJ2-1	CASSPLGHIAYSSYNEQFF	TGTGCCAGCTCACCACTGGGACACATAGCCTATAGCTCCTACAATGAGCAGTTCTTC
.	.	TRBV2	TRBJ1-1	CASSEIGNTEAFF	TGTGCCAGCAGTGAAATAGGGAACACTGAAGCTTTCTTT
.	.	TRBV4-3	TRBJ2-7	CASSQEYTANSYEQYF	TGCGCCAGCAGCCAAGAGTATACAGCGAATTCCTACGAGCAGTACTTC
.	.	TRBV6-5	TRBJ1-5	CASSFGSNQPQHF	TGTGCCAGCAGTTTCGGAAGCAATCAGCCCCAGCATTTT
.	.	TRBV7-3	TRBJ1-1	CASSLTGSHSEAFF	TGTGCCAGCAGCTTAACGGGTTCCCACAGTGAAGCTTTCTTT
.	.	TRBV7-8	TRBJ2-3	CASSLTGVDTQYF	TGTGCCAGCAGCTTAACGGGGGTGGATACGCAGTATTTT
TRBD1	.	TRBV5-5	TRBJ2-7	CASSSYPGQGYEQYF	TGTGCCAGCAGCTCTTACCCGGGACAGGGCTACGAGCAGTACTTC
.	once	TRBV18	TRBJ1-4	CASSGRGAEKLFF	TGTGCCAGCTCCGGGCGAGGGGCTGAAAAACTGTTTTTT